A single sample gave rise to the 21 T cell receptor beta chains below, sequenced in a study of cytomegalovirus exposure and HLA in healthy donors (dated by TCRdb to about 2017). The library was produced with the immunoSEQ multiplex PCR assay. For the multiplex PCR, a mixture combining 60 forward primers for TCR Vbeta segments and 13 reverse primers for TCR Jbeta segments was used. Not all clones reach the TCRdb copy of this immuneACCESS table, which keeps in-frame sequences only. Checked studies attribute under half of the gap to unresolved V genes and leave the rest unexplained. This sample lists roughly 200,000 clones; 75% to 85% were detected once. Around 14% of the sample goes to the ten largest clones. Source material: PBMCs. The receptors originated from a woman aged 30 to 39 in good health and CMV-seropositive.

This chain uses TRBV6-1 with TRBJ2-3; D is ambiguous. The CDR3 spans 14 residues. The germline V gene has CDR1 MNHNS and CDR2 SASEGT. Trimming left V 7 bases short and J 1 base short, with 12 bases between. CDR3 DNA: TGTGCCAGCACGCATGGCTCTGGCACAGATACGCAGTATTTT. Translated: CASTHGSGTDTQYF.

The table lists this clone with a count of one. The chain is built from TRBV10-3 and TRBJ2-1, with 9 positions matching TRBD2. This CDR3 spans 15 amino acids. J gave up 8 bases and V 4 bases, and 9 bases lay outside the gene matches. Germline V gene data show CDR1 as ENHRY and CDR2 as SYGVKD. The CDR3: CAISGAGGPAYEQFF. CDR3 nucleotides: TGTGCCATCAGTGGTGCGGGGGGGCCGGCGTATGAGCAGTTCTTC.

This chain uses TRBV7-9 with TRBJ2-7; D not resolved. Germline lookup yields CDR1 SEHNR and CDR2 FQNEAQ (reference sequence). Trimming cost V 5 bases and J 0 bases, with 14 bases left between them. The CDR3 length is 15 residues. The CDR3, as DNA: TGTGCCAGCAGCCCCCCCGGCGGTAGCTCCTACGAGCAGTACTTC. It specifies CASSPPGGSSYEQYF.

Written as DNA, the CDR3 is TGTGCCAGCAGTTACTCGAGGGATGATACGCAGTATTTT. Encoded protein: CASSYSRDDTQYF. V usage is TRBV6-6 and J usage is TRBJ2-3, with D perhaps matching TRBD2 (5 bases). Germline CDR1 MNHNY, CDR2 SVGAGI (reference sequence). The V and J ends lost 0 bases and 6 bases respectively, with 7 bases between them. The CDR3 contains 13 residues.

This chain links TRBV28 with TRBJ2-6; D might be TRBD2 (5 bases). This CDR3 has 17 residues. Germline CDR1 reads MDHEN; CDR2 reads SYDVKM. The germline V and J ends were trimmed by 5 bases and 1 base, with 15 bases remaining between them. The CDR3 DNA is TGTGCCAGCAGTCTCGAACGGGGAGTATCTGGGGCCAACGTCCTGACTTTC. This sequence encodes CASSLERGVSGANVLTF.

The V gene is TRBV7-9, the J gene TRBJ2-7, with 7 bases that match TRBD2. Germline loops: CDR1 SEHNR, CDR2 FQNEAQ (reference sequence). Losses at the gene ends were 8 bases for V and 3 bases for J; bases not matched to a gene: 10. The CDR3 is 14 residues long. The CDR3 region has the DNA TGTGCCAGCGAGAGGGGCGGGAGTGACTACGAGCAGTACTTC. The encoded protein is CASERGGSDYEQYF.

V is TRBV7-2 and J is TRBJ2-2; 10 bases agree with TRBD2. The CDR3 covers 15 residues. Germline-derived CDR1 and CDR2 are SGHTA and FQGNSA. The V segment lost 4 bases and the J segment 6 bases; nucleotides outside the gene matches: 5. The CDR3 loop reads CASSSFGLAAGELFF. The CDR3 DNA is TGTGCCAGCAGCTCATTCGGACTAGCGGCCGGGGAGCTGTTTTTT.

This clone was counted once. This chain connects TRBV6-4 to TRBJ2-1; 10 nucleotides line up with TRBD1. V dropped 4 bases and J dropped 7; count of bases not matched to a gene: 4. The CDR3 covers 14 residues. CDR1 is MRHNA, CDR2 SNTAGT, per germline. The CDR3 coding sequence is TGTGCCAGCAGTGCCGGGACAGGGGTGAATGAGCAGTTCTTC. Its protein is CASSAGTGVNEQFF.

The chain uses TRBV27 and TRBJ2-5; maybe TRBD2 (5 bases). Per germline, CDR1 MNHEY and CDR2 SMNVEV (reference sequence). V lost 8 bases and J 7 bases, leaving 5 bases between the germline ends. The CDR3 covers 9 residues. The CDR3 nucleotides read TGTGCCAGCCGGGGGACCCAGTACTTC. As protein: CASRGTQYF.

The rearrangement links TRBV15 to TRBJ2-1, with 9 bases fitting TRBD1. Germline CDR1 LNHNV, CDR2 YYDKDF (reference sequence). J was trimmed by 7 bases and V by 0 bases; bases with no gene match: 4. The CDR3 has 15 residues. In DNA form, the CDR3 reads TGTGCCACCAGCAGAGAACAGGGGGCGCTTAATGAGCAGTTCTTC. This gives the protein CATSREQGALNEQFF.

J is TRBJ1-3 and V is TRBV4-1; D not resolved. Germline V gene lookup returns CDR1 MGHRA and CDR2 YSYEKL. The V and J ends lost 5 bases and 4 bases respectively, with 9 bases between them. There are 13 residues in the CDR3. The CDR3 protein is CASSYYGGNTIYF. In nucleotides, the CDR3 is TGCGCCAGCAGCTACTATGGGGGAAACACCATATATTTT.

The J gene is TRBJ1-6, the V gene TRBV27; D remains ambiguous. The germline V and J ends were trimmed by 3 bases and 10 bases, with 10 bases remaining between them. The CDR3 runs to 13 residues. Per germline, CDR1 MNHEY and CDR2 SMNVEV (reference sequence). CDR3 coding DNA: TGTGCCAGCAGTTTGGGCATTGAGTCACCCCTCCACTTT. Amino acid sequence: CASSLGIESPLHF.

The chain employs TRBV5-5 and TRBJ2-7; D perhaps matches TRBD1 (5 bases). This CDR3 has 15 amino acids. The germline CDR1 and CDR2 sequences are SGHKS and YYEKEE (reference sequence). V shed 0 bases and J shed 3 bases, with 13 bases lying between them. DNA for the CDR3: TGTGCCAGCAGCTTGGCCGGGCCTCAGGGCTACGAGCAGTACTTC. Encoded protein: CASSLAGPQGYEQYF.

A single count supports this clone. The same CDR3 can be traced to other DNA sequences in this sample. The genes are TRBV7-8 and TRBJ2-3; TRBD1 might be the D (6 bases). Trimming pared 5 bases from V and 0 bases from J, leaving 12 bases between. CDR3 length: 15 residues. In germline, CDR1 is SGHVS, CDR2 FQNEAQ. The CDR3: CASSLPGQSTDTQYF. The CDR3 DNA follows: TGTGCCAGCAGCCTTCCCGGACAGAGCACAGATACGCAGTATTTT.

The CDR3 DNA reads TGTGCCTGGAACCCAGACAGACTGAACACTGAAGCTTTCTTT. It specifies CAWNPDRLNTEAFF. V and J are TRBV30 and TRBJ1-1, with a possible D match to TRBD1 (5 bases). This CDR3 is 14 amino acids long. Germline V gene data show CDR1 as GTSNPN and CDR2 as SVGIG (reference sequence). V lost 4 bases, J lost 0 bases, and 12 bases lay in between.

This clone was seen a few times. V and J are TRBV10-3 and TRBJ2-2; D is perhaps TRBD2 (6 bases). V gave up 10 bases and J gave up 2 bases, with 14 bases separating them. The CDR3 spans 14 residues. The germline V gene encodes CDR1 ENHRY and CDR2 SYGVKD. CDR3 sequence reads: CATRREANTGELFF. Here the CDR3 DNA reads TGTGCCACTAGAAGGGAGGCCAACACCGGGGAGCTGTTTTTT.

The genes are TRBV11-2 and TRBJ2-5, with D perhaps TRBD2 (5 bases). Germline CDR1 SGHAT, CDR2 FQNNGV. This CDR3 spans 13 amino acids. V dropped 5 bases and J dropped 5 bases, with 12 bases sitting between them. The CDR3 protein is CASSPSPGETQYF. CDR3 in DNA: TGTGCCAGCAGCCCCTCGCCGGGGGAGACCCAGTACTTC.

This chain uses TRBV7-9 with TRBJ2-5; 9 nucleotides line up with TRBD1. V lost 5 bases to trimming and J lost 5 bases; unmatched junction nucleotides: 6. The CDR3 runs to 14 residues. Per germline, CDR1 SEHNR and CDR2 FQNEAQ (reference sequence). The CDR3: CASSTRDRVETQYF. Written as DNA, the CDR3 is TGTGCCAGCAGCACCCGGGACAGGGTTGAGACCCAGTACTTC.

The chain links TRBV5-1 to TRBJ2-6; maybe TRBD1 (6 bases). Trimming took 4 bases from V and 2 from J, leaving 13 bases between them. CDR1 and CDR2 from the germline V gene are SGHRS and YFSETQ. CDR3 length equals 16 residues. This chain's CDR3 is CASSRQQGPGANVLTF. DNA of the CDR3: TGCGCCAGCAGCCGGCAACAGGGACCTGGGGCCAACGTCCTGACTTTC. The whole variable domain, filled in from reference TRBV5-1 and TRBJ2-6, reads KAGVTQTPRYLIKTRGQQVTLSCSPISGHRSVSWYQQTPGQGLQFLFEYFSETQRNKGNFPGRFSGRQFSNSRSEMNVSTLELGDSALYLCASSRQQGPGANVLTFGAGSRLTVL.

The rearrangement links TRBV28 to TRBJ2-7; maybe TRBD1 (5 bases). This CDR3 is 15 amino acids long. Germline V gene data show CDR1 as MDHEN and CDR2 as SYDVKM. Trimming took 4 bases from V and 0 from J, leaving 13 bases between them. CDR3 nucleotide sequence: TGTGCCAGCAGTTCAATGACAGCAACCTCCTACGAGCAGTACTTC. Translated, it gives CASSSMTATSYEQYF.

The rearrangement joins TRBV6-6 to TRBJ1-5, with D maybe TRBD1 (6 bases). Germline CDR1 and CDR2: MNHNY and SVGAGI (reference sequence). The germline V and J ends were trimmed by 1 base and 1 base, with 11 bases remaining between them. This CDR3 comprises 16 residues. The CDR3 DNA is TGTGCCAGCAGTTACTTCACAGGGTGGAGCAATCAGCCCCAGCATTTT. Translating it yields CASSYFTGWSNQPQHF.